The source of this T cell receptor (beta chain) is a study of cytomegalovirus exposure and HLA in healthy donors. Study results and limitations: Among TCR sequences, most were rare, though some public TCRs appeared in many donors. Later on, an analysis tied about 17,000 TCR beta sequences to HLA alleles at 0.05 false discovery rate. A later analysis reportedly found that, within productive TCRs, an Asian-associated ancestry cluster had fewer N-insertions than the mean observed across the roughly 700 donors.

Points on this clone: Its antigen is not identified.

The PCR ran on 60 Vbeta and 13 Jbeta primers. Per the original data handling: Unique TCR beta chains totaled some 80 million in a later count, with some 10 million of them shared. Assay used: immunoSEQ multiplex PCR; TCRdb lists only in-frame clones, some missing. V and J calls and clone size are as listed in that table; D and trimming were resolved from the DNA. The sample includes more than 95,000 clones, approximately 86% of them seen just once. Germline CDR1 and CDR2: MDHEN and SYDVKM. After removal of 5 bases from V and 2 bases from J, the junction contained 9 bases not matched to a gene. The CDR3 runs to 16 residues.

Sample: PBMCs. This receptor was identified in a man aged 18 to 30 in good health and CMV-seronegative. V is TRBV28 and J is TRBJ1-5; 7 bases match TRBD1. The CDR3 coding sequence is TGTGCCAGCAGTATTGGGACAGATTGGGGCAATCAGCCCCAGCATTTT. Its protein is CASSIGTDWGNQPQHF.